This T cell receptor beta chain comes out of a study of a mutant IDH1 vaccine in newly diagnosed glioma. On the study more broadly: An approximately 62% male, roughly 40% female split and a mean age of about 43 years characterized treated patients. Patients previously underwent radiotherapy, temozolomide, or both, and most underwent both.

TCRdb's table, derived via immunoSEQ multiplex PCR, lists solely in-frame clones and lacks some. The table records about 65,000 clones, about 85% of them present only once. The V and J ends lost 4 bases and 0 bases, in that order; junction bases with no gene match: 6. The CDR3 has 16 amino acids. Germline CDR1 MGHRA, CDR2 YSYEKL. The time point is: week 23, last vaccination. Alongside topical imiquimod, each dose of vaccine comprised 300 ug of mutant IDH1 20-mer peptide. Notes on this clone: Antigen: not known.

V gene TRBV4-1 combines with J gene TRBJ1-5; TRBD1 aligns across 7 bases. The sample was PBMCs, taken from a glioma patient whose treatment included an IDH1 peptide vaccine. The clonotype was recovered from a man between 25 and 39 years old with glioma. DNA of the CDR3: TGCGCCAGCAGCCTTTCAGGGGGGGATAGCAATCAGCCCCAGCATTTT. It encodes CASSLSGGDSNQPQHF.